This T cell receptor (beta chain) was captured in a study of response to subunit inactivated influenza vaccine. V lost 0 bases to trimming and J lost 7 bases, with 15 bases between them. This CDR3 is built from 15 residues. TCRdb used MiXCR to reprocess the RT-PCR reads, holding one entry per CDR3 protein. The top ten hold about a tenth of the sample, which has 650,000 to 800,000 distinct CDR3 sequences, around a sixth seen once. Overall study results and limits: After each seasonal influenza vaccination, few new T cells are recruited, the authors suggested.

This clonotype was seen a handful of times. Its antigen is as yet unknown. This sequence joins TRBV12-3 or TRBV12-4 and TRBJ2-5; perhaps TRBD1 as D (6 bases). This TCR was sampled from a man aged 50 or older who received an inactivated influenza vaccine. The material was PBMCs from blood, obtained about 5 days after vaccination. The CDR3 sequence: CASSLAGATSGTQYF. Here the CDR3 DNA reads TGTGCCAGCAGTTTAGCGGGGGCGACGTCAGGGACCCAGTACTTC.